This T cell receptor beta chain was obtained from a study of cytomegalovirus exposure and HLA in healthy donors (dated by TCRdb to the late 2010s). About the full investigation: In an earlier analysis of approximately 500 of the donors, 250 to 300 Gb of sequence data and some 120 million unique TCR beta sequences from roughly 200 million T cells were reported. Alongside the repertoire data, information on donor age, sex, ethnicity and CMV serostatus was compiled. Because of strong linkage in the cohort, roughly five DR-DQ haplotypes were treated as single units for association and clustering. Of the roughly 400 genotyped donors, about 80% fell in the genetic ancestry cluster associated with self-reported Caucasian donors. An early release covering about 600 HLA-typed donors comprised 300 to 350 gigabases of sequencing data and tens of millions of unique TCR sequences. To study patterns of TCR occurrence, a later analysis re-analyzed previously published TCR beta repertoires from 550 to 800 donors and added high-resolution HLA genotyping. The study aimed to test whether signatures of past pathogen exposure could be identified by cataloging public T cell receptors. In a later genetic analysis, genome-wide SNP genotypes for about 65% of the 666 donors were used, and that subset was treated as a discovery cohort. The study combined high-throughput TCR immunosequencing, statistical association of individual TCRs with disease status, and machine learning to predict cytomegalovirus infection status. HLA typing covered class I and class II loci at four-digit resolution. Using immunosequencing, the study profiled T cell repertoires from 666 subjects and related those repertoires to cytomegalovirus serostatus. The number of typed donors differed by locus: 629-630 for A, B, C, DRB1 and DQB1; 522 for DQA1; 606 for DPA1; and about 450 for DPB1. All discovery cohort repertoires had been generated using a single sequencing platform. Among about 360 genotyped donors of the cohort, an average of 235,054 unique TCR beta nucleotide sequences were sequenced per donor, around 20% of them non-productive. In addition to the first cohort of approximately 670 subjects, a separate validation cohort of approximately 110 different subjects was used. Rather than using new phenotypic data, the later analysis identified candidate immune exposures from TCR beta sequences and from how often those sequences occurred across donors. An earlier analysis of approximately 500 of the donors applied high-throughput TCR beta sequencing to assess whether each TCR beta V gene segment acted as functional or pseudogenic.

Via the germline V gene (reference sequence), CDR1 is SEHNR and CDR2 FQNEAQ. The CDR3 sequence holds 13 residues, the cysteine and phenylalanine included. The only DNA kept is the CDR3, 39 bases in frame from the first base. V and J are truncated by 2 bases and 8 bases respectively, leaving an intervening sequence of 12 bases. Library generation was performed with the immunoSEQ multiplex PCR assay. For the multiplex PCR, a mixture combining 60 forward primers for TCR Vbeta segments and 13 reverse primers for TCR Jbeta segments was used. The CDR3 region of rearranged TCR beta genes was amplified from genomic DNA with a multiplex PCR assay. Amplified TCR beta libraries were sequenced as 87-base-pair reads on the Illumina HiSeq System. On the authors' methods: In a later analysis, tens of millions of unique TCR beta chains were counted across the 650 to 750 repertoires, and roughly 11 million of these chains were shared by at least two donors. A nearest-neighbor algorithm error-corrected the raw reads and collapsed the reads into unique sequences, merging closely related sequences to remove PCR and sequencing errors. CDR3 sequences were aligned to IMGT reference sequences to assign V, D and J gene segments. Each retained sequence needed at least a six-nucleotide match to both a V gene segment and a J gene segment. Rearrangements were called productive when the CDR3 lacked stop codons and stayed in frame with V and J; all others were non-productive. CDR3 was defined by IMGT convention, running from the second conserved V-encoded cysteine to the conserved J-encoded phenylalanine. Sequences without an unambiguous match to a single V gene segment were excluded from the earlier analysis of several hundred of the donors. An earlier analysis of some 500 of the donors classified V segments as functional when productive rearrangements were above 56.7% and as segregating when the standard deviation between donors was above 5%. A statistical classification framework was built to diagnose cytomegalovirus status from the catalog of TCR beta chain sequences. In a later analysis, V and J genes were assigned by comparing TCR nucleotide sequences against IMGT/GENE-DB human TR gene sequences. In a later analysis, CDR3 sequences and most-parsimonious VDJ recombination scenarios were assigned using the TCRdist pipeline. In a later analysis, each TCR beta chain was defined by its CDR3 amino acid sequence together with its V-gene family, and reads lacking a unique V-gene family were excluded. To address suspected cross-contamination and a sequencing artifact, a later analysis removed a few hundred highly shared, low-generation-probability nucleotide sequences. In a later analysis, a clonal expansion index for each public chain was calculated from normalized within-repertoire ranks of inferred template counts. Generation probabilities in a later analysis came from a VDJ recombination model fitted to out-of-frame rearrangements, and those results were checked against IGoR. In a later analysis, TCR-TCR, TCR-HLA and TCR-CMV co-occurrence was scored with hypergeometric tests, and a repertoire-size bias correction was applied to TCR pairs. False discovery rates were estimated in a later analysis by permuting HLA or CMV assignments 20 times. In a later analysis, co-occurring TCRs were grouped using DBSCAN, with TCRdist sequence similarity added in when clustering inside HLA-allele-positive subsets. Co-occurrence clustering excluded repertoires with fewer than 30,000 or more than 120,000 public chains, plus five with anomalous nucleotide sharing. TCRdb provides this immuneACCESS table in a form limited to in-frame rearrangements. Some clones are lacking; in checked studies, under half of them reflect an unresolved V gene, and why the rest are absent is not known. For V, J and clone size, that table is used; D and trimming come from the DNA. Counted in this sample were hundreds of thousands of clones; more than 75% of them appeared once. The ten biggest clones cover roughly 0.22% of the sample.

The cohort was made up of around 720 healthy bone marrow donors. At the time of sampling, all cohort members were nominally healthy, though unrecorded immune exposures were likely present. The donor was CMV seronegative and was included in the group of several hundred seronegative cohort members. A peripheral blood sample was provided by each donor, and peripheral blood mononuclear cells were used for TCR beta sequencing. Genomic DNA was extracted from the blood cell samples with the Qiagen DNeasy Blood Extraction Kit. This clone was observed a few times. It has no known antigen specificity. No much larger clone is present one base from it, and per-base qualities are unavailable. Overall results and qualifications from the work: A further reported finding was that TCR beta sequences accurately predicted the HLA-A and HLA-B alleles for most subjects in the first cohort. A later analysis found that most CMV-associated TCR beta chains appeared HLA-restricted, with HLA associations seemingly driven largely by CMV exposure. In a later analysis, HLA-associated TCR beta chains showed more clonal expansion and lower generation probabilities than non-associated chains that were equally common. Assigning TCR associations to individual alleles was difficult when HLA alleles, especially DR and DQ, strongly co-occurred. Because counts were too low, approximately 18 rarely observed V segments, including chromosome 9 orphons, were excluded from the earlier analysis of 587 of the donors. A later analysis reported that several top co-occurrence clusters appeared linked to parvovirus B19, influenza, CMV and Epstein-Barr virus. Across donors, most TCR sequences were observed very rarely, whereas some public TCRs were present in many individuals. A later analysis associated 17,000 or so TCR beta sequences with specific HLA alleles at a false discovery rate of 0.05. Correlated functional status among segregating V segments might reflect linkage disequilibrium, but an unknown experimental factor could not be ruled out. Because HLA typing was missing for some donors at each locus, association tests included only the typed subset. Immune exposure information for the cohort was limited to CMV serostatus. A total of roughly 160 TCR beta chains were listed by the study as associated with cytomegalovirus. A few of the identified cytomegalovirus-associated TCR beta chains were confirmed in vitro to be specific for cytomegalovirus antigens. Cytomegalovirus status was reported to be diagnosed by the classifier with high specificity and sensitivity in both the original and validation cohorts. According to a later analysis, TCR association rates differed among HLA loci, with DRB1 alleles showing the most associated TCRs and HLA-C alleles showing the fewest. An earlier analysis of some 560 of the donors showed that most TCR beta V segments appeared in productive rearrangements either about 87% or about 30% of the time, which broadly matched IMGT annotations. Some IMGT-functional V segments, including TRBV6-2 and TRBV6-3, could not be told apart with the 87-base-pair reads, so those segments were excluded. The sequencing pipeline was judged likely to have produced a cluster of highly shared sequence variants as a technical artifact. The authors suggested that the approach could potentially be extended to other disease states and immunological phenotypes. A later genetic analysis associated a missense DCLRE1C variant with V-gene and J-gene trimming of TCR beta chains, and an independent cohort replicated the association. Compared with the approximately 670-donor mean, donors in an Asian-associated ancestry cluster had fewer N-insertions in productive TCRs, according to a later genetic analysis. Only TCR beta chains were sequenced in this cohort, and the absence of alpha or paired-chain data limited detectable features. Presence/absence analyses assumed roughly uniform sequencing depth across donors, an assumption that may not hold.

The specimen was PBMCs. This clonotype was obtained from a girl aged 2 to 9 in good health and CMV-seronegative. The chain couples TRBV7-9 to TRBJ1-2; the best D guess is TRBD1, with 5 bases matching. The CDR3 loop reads CASSLSQGAGYTF. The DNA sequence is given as TGTGCCAGCAGCTTATCGCAGGGTGCCGGCTACACCTTC.